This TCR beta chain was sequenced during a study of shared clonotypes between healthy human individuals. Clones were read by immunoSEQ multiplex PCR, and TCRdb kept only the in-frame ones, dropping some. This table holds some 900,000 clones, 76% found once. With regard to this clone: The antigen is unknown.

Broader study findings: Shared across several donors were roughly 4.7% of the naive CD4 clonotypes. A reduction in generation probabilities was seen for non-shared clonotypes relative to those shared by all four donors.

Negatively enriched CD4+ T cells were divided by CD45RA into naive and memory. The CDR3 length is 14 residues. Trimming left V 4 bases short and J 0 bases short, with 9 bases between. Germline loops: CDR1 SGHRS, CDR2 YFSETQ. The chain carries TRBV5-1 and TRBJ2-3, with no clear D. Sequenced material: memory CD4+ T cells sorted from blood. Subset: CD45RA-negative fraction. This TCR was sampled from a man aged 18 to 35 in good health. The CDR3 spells CASSVGFSTDTQYF. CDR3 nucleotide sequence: TGCGCCAGCAGCGTAGGATTTAGCACAGATACGCAGTATTTT.